The text below deals with one TCR beta chain. The record originates from a study of blood T cell repertoires in COVID-19. Across the whole study: Samples representing acute and convalescent COVID-19 were sourced from the United States, Italy and Spain. T cells, B-cell-depleted T cells, or PBMCs provided the cDNA or gDNA that served as material.

The CDR3 contains 15 residues. Germline CDR1 reads MNHNY; CDR2 reads SVGAGI (reference sequence). V was clipped by 8 bases and J by 2 bases; unmatched bases: 6. In the original analysis: For nucleated cells, counts were estimated from reference gene primer amplification. Repertoires were generated with immunoSEQ multiplex PCR, while TCRdb's copy carries only in-frame clones and drops some. V and J calls and clone size are given by that table; D and trimming were obtained from the DNA. The sample gives 98,000 or so clones, just under 85% of which show up once; more than 3% is in the top ten. The sequence came from an elderly woman with active or convalescent COVID-19. Sequencing was carried out using peripheral blood. The J gene is TRBJ1-5, the V gene TRBV6-6; 10 nucleotides line up with TRBD1. The CDR3 region has the DNA TGTGCCAGCTCAAGCGGGACAGGGGGCAATCAGCCCCAGCATTTT. This codes for CASSSGTGGNQPQHF.